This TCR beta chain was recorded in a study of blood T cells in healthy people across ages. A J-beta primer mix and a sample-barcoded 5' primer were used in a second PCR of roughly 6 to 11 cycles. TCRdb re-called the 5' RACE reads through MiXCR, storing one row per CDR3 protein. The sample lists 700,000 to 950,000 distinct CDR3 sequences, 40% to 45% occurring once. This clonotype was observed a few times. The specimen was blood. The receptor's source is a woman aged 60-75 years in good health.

The CDR3 sequence is CASTEQGNSYNEQFF. In DNA, the CDR3 is TGTGCCAGCACCGAACAGGGGAACTCCTACAATGAGCAGTTCTTC. This sequence joins TRBV2 and TRBJ2-1; 7 bases are shared with TRBD1. Germline loops: CDR1 SNHLY, CDR2 FYNNEI. The CDR3 is 15 residues long. Trimming removed 7 bases from V and 0 bases from J; junction bases left unmatched: 6.